This T cell receptor (beta chain) originates from a study of regulatory T cells in long-lasting Graves disease. Study-wide results and caveats: Persistent disease favored TRBV28, TRBJ1-2 and TRBJ2-5.

On this clonotype itself: No antigen is known for it. This may come from a read error, since a much larger clone is one base off.

J gave up 8 bases and V 5 bases, and 15 bases lay outside the gene matches. This CDR3 has 17 residues. Germline assignment: CDR1 MNHEY and CDR2 SMNVEV (reference sequence). Construction of TCR beta libraries relied on iRepertoire HTBI primers and on Arm-PCR targeting CDR3 regions. TCRdb analysed the multiplex PCR reads with MiXCR anew, one entry per CDR3 protein. The profile shows more than 450,000 distinct CDR3 sequences, 9.5% to 15% of them singletons. The time point was: newly diagnosed GD, antithyroid drugs for less than 3 months. Extracted PBMC RNA gave rise to the TCR library. Patients hailed from an endocrinology department in Xi'an, China. These data were also reused for a study on T cells in Graves' hyperthyroidism and ophthalmopathy. Turning to that study: Using the HTBI primer set, a first-round RT-PCR was run on the TCR CDR3.

This receptor was taken from a woman in her twenties or thirties with Graves disease. Sequenced here: peripheral blood mononuclear cells (PBMCs), sampled at new diagnosis, from a patient treated with antithyroid drugs. The rearrangement links TRBV27 to TRBJ2-3, with TRBD2 identical over 11 bases. CDR3 residues: CASSPLYSGRAESTQYF. The DNA for the CDR3 is TGTGCCAGCAGTCCACTTTATAGCGGGAGGGCCGAGAGTACGCAGTATTTT.